This T cell receptor (beta chain) was captured by sequencing in a study of blood T cell repertoires in COVID-19. TCRdb's copy holds only in-frame clones and misses some; the assay was immunoSEQ multiplex PCR. The repertoire holds about 110,000 clones, with approximately 86% as singletons. The germline gives CDR1 SEHNR, CDR2 FQNEAQ (reference sequence). This CDR3 contains 14 residues. V gave up 5 bases and J gave up 2 bases, with 10 bases separating them. This chain links TRBV7-9 with TRBJ1-3; D is possibly TRBD1 (6 bases). The material sequenced was peripheral blood. The clonotype comes from a man between 40 and 49 years old with acute or convalescent COVID-19. CDR3 protein: CASSTGQPGNTIYF. DNA of the CDR3: TGTGCCAGCAGCACAGGGCAACCTGGAAACACCATATATTTT.